This T cell receptor beta chain was identified in a study of T cell responses to AZD1222 COVID-19 vaccine. For the study at large: Analyses pooled second doses at about 4 or about 12 weeks.

Overall study results and limits: Regions 160-218 and 743-854 held dominance among vaccine-associated CD4 TCRs, which spanned spike. Scientists sampled the repertoires only once the peak T cell response had passed.

Here immunoSEQ multiplex PCR was the method, and the copy in TCRdb shows in-frame clones only, minus some. This table holds some 97,000 clones, about 87% found once. Note on this clone: Its antigen is currently unknown.

Looked up from germline, CDR1 is MNHEY and CDR2 is SVGEGT. Trimming shortened V by 8 bases and J by 3 bases, and 14 bases separated the two germline ends. There are 14 residues in the CDR3. Source: peripheral blood, taken on day 0 of AZD1222 vaccination. The rearrangement joins TRBV6-2 or TRBV6-3 to TRBJ1-5; tentative D call: TRBD1 (6 bases). The TCR sequence derives from an adult in good health. The CDR3 sequence is CASRPGQLNQPQHF. The CDR3 DNA reads TGTGCCAGCCGCCCCGGACAGCTCAATCAGCCCCAGCATTTT.